This passage covers 13 T cell receptor beta chains from one sample sequenced in a study of shared clonotypes between healthy human individuals. Clones were sequenced by immunoSEQ multiplex PCR, and TCRdb holds only the in-frame ones, with some missing. In the table there are under 1 million clones, 80% to 95% of which are singletons. Positive CCR7 selection of CD45RO-negative cells yielded the naive CD8 cells, and terminally differentiated effector memory CD45RA+ cells were excluded. Sequencing input: naive CD8+ T cells sorted from blood. These receptors all come from a man aged 25-45 years in good health.

The V and J genes are TRBV28 and TRBJ2-2, with D unresolved. This CDR3 comprises 12 residues. The germline V gene has CDR1 MDHEN and CDR2 SYDVKM. V shed 7 bases and J shed 4 bases, with 7 bases lying between them. The CDR3 DNA reads TGTGCCAGCAAAGGGATCACCGGGGAGCTGTTTTTT. It codes for CASKGITGELFF.

A few counts support this clone. This chain connects TRBV6-6 to TRBJ2-7; D gene uncertain. Per germline, CDR1 MNHNY and CDR2 SVGAGI (reference sequence). The length of the CDR3 is 11 residues. V lost 6 bases, J lost 4 bases, and 7 bases lay in between. CDR3 region: CASSVNYEQYF. The DNA of the CDR3 is TGTGCCAGCAGCGTAAATTACGAGCAGTACTTC.

The rearrangement joins TRBV21-1 to TRBJ2-1; the table's TRBD1 call for D was not verified on the DNA. TRBV21-1 is annotated as a pseudogene. The CDR3 has 14 amino acids. The CDR3 DNA is TGTGCCAGCAGCAAAGGACAGGGAGGCAATGAGCAGTTCTTC. It specifies CASSKGQGGNEQFF.

J is TRBJ2-7 and V is TRBV10-3, with a tentative D call TRBD1 (6 bases). The germline V gene encodes CDR1 ENHRY and CDR2 SYGVKD. This CDR3 contains 13 residues. With 3 bases removed from V and 4 bases from J, the gap between germline ends came to 10 bases. The CDR3 nucleotides are TGTGCCATCAGTGATGCACAGGGTTACGAGCAGTACTTC. It yields the protein CAISDAQGYEQYF.

This chain links TRBV11-2 with TRBJ2-7, with TRBD2 matching over 9 bases. V was pared by 5 bases and J by 2 bases, with 4 bases of the junction left unmatched. CDR1 is SGHAT, CDR2 FQNNGV, per germline. CDR3 length equals 14 residues. The CDR3 is CASSIAGEAYEQYF. CDR3 bases: TGTGCCAGCAGCATAGCGGGAGAAGCCTACGAGCAGTACTTC.

In regard to this clone: With a much larger clone just one base away, this may be a read error. The chain recombines TRBV6-1 with TRBJ2-7; possible D gene TRBD1, 5 bases. This CDR3 is built from 12 residues. The germline V and J ends were trimmed by 6 bases and 2 bases, with 8 bases remaining between them. CDR1 is MNHNS, CDR2 SASEGT, per germline. CDR3 loop: CASRDITYEQYF. CDR3 sequence (DNA): TGTGCCAGCAGGGACATCACCTACGAGCAGTACTTC.

The chain combines TRBV7-2 with TRBJ2-5; D remains unclear. The length of the CDR3 is 17 residues. The germline V and J ends were trimmed by 2 bases and 1 base, with 17 bases remaining between them. CDR1 SGHTA and CDR2 FQGNSA come from the germline V gene. Written as DNA, the CDR3 is TGTGCCAGCAGCTTAATCGTACAGCCTATACCCCAAGAGACCCAGTACTTC. This codes for CASSLIVQPIPQETQYF. Full variable domain (remainder filled in from reference TRBV7-2 and TRBJ2-5): GAGVSQSPSNKVTEKGKDVELRCDPISGHTALYWYRQSLGQGLEFLIYFQGNSAPDKSGLPSDRFSAERTGGSVSTLTIQRTQQEDSAVYLCASSLIVQPIPQETQYFGPGTRLLVL.

The chain has TRBV14 and TRBJ1-2, with a tentative D call TRBD1 (5 bases). Trimming left V 4 bases short and J 0 bases short, with 6 bases between. The CDR3 totals 13 residues. Germline V gives CDR1 SGHDN, CDR2 FVKESK. The chain's CDR3 is CASSPTANYGYTF. The CDR3 nucleotides read TGTGCCAGCAGCCCGACAGCTAACTATGGCTACACCTTC.

The chain is built from TRBV18 and TRBJ1-4; D may be TRBD1 (6 bases). V dropped 6 bases and J dropped 6 bases, with 23 bases sitting between them. The CDR3 spans 17 residues. Per germline, CDR1 KGHSH and CDR2 LQKENI. CDR3: CASSHREVFFVDEKLFF. CDR3 coding DNA: TGTGCCAGCTCGCACAGGGAGGTCTTTTTCGTGGATGAAAAACTGTTTTTT.

The chain combines TRBV18 with TRBJ1-2; D gene uncertain. With 0 bases removed from V and 8 bases from J, the gap between germline ends came to 10 bases. The CDR3 extends over 13 amino acids. Germline loops: CDR1 KGHSH, CDR2 LQKENI. CDR3 region: CASSPPQEGGYTF. The CDR3 coding sequence is TGTGCCAGCTCACCACCGCAGGAAGGCGGCTACACCTTC.

This chain connects TRBV15 to TRBJ2-1; D is undetermined. Germline V lookup: CDR1 LNHNV, CDR2 YYDKDF (reference sequence). The CDR3 loop spans 15 amino acids. Trimming took off 1 base at V and 2 bases at J, with 9 bases between the two ends. The CDR3 here is CATSRVAEPYNEQFF. CDR3 nucleotide sequence: TGTGCCACCAGCAGAGTTGCGGAACCCTACAATGAGCAGTTCTTC.

The genes are TRBV7-2 and TRBJ1-2; 10 bases are a match to TRBD1. The CDR3 covers 14 residues. Trimming took 5 bases from V and 3 from J; bases not matched to a gene: 3. The germline V gene encodes CDR1 SGHTA and CDR2 FQGNSA. The CDR3 protein is CASSQTGGDYGYTF. CDR3 bases: TGTGCCAGCAGCCAGACAGGGGGCGACTATGGCTACACCTTC.

This clone turned up a few times. This chain links TRBV6-1 with TRBJ2-2; D remains unclear. V lost 2 bases, J lost 1 base, and 8 bases lay in between. The CDR3 has 15 residues. CDR1 and CDR2 from the germline V gene are MNHNS and SASEGT. The CDR3 coding sequence is TGTGCCAGCAGTGAATGGCAGGAGAACACCGGGGAGCTGTTTTTT. This translates into CASSEWQENTGELFF.